This TCR beta chain was sequenced during a study of chemoradiotherapy in HPV16-positive cancers. Germline-derived CDR1 and CDR2 are MNHNS and SASEGT. This CDR3 has 15 amino acids. The J segment lost 2 bases and the V segment lost 1 base, leaving 0 bases of the junction unmatched. Libraries were prepared by immunoSEQ multiplex PCR; TCRdb keeps only in-frame clonotypes and omits some of them. This sample yields fewer than 70,000 clones, of which under 95% are seen a single time; roughly 3.3% belongs to the top ten. The material was blood, obtained from a patient who underwent chemoradiotherapy. The chain carries TRBV6-1 and TRBJ2-7; 12 nucleotides agree with TRBD2. This receptor was taken from a human donor with HPV-associated anogenital cancer. Here the CDR3 reads CASSEGTSGTYEQYF. CDR3 bases: TGTGCCAGCAGTGAAGGGACTAGCGGGACCTACGAGCAGTACTTC.